These T cell receptor beta chains were read from a single sample in a study of blood T cell repertoires in COVID-19. The data were produced by immunoSEQ multiplex PCR, yet TCRdb's version contains in-frame clones alone and is incomplete. The sample contains about 270,000 clones, about 87% of which appear only once. The sequenced sample was PBMCs or T cells enriched from blood (not recorded which). These receptors originate from a middle-aged woman with acute COVID-19. CDR3s include the opening cysteine and the closing phenylalanine or tryptophan. The D gene is left open where the match is weak. Not every row has a clone size; where given, it reads once, few, many or a size class.

clone size: NA
D gene: NA
CDR3 length: 10
V gene: TRBV2
J gene: TRBJ2-5
CDR3 protein: CATRQETQYF
CDR3 DNA: TGTGCCACCCGTCAAGAGACCCAGTACTTC

clone size: NA
D gene: TRBD1
CDR3 length: 15
V gene: TRBV6-1
J gene: TRBJ1-2
CDR3 protein: CAIRGIYRGLDGYTF
CDR3 DNA: TGTGCCATACGCGGAATCTACAGGGGGCTCGATGGCTACACCTTC

clone size: NA
D gene: NA
CDR3 length: 13
V gene: TRBV24-1
J gene: TRBJ2-2
CDR3 protein: CATRDYYTGELFF
CDR3 DNA: TGTGCCACCAGGGACTACTACACCGGGGAGCTGTTTTTT

clone size: NA
D gene: NA
CDR3 length: 14
V gene: TRBV2
J gene: TRBJ2-3
CDR3 protein: CASRARQGTDTQYF
CDR3 DNA: TGTGCCAGCAGGGCTCGACAGGGCACAGATACGCAGTATTTT

clone size: NA
D gene: NA
CDR3 length: 14
V gene: TRBV3-1/TRBV3-2
J gene: TRBJ2-7
CDR3 protein: CASSQVGSGYEQYF
CDR3 DNA: TGTGCCAGCAGCCAAGTGGGTAGCGGCTACGAGCAGTACTTC

clone size: NA
D gene: TRBD1
CDR3 length: 15
V gene: TRBV7-2
J gene: TRBJ1-1
CDR3 protein: CASSYRTGTAAEAFF
CDR3 DNA: TGTGCCAGCAGCTACAGGACAGGGACGGCGGCTGAAGCTTTCTTT

clone size: NA
D gene: NA
CDR3 length: 17
V gene: TRBV7-2
J gene: TRBJ2-3
CDR3 protein: CASSSRYGEMRTDTQYF
CDR3 DNA: TGTGCCAGCAGCTCCCGGTATGGGGAGATGAGGACAGATACGCAGTATTTT

clone size: few
D gene: TRBD1
CDR3 length: 12
V gene: TRBV29-1
J gene: TRBJ1-1
CDR3 protein: CSETGPGTEAFF
CDR3 DNA: TGCAGCGAGACAGGGCCGGGGACTGAAGCTTTCTTT

clone size: NA
D gene: TRBD1
CDR3 length: 18
V gene: TRBV18
J gene: TRBJ1-5
CDR3 protein: CASSPKDRGLLSNQPQHF
CDR3 DNA: TGTGCCAGCTCACCAAAGGACAGGGGTCTGCTGAGCAATCAGCCCCAGCATTTT

clone size: NA
D gene: TRBD2
CDR3 length: 13
V gene: TRBV10-3
J gene: TRBJ2-1
CDR3 protein: CALRLAGTNEQFF
CDR3 DNA: TGTGCCCTACGTCTAGCGGGAACCAATGAGCAGTTCTTC

clone size: NA
D gene: NA
CDR3 length: 15
V gene: TRBV9
J gene: TRBJ1-2
CDR3 protein: CASSVESGDPYGYTF
CDR3 DNA: TGTGCCAGCAGCGTAGAGTCAGGGGACCCCTATGGCTACACCTTC

clone size: NA
D gene: NA
CDR3 length: 13
V gene: TRBV27
J gene: TRBJ1-2
CDR3 protein: CASSLSGGVSYTF
CDR3 DNA: TGTGCCAGCAGTTTGTCTGGGGGCGTGAGCTACACCTTC

clone size: NA
D gene: NA
CDR3 length: 13
V gene: TRBV12-3/TRBV12-4
J gene: TRBJ2-2
CDR3 protein: CASSNSGHGELFF
CDR3 DNA: TGTGCCAGCAGTAACAGCGGTCACGGGGAGCTGTTTTTT

clone size: NA
D gene: TRBD1
CDR3 length: 13
V gene: TRBV5-8
J gene: TRBJ1-4
CDR3 protein: CASRNRGSEKLFF
CDR3 DNA: TGTGCCAGCAGAAACAGGGGAAGTGAAAAACTGTTTTTT

clone size: NA
D gene: TRBD1
CDR3 length: 15
V gene: TRBV5-4
J gene: TRBJ1-1
CDR3 protein: CASSPRQGVNTEAFF
CDR3 DNA: TGTGCCAGCAGCCCCCGACAGGGCGTGAACACTGAAGCTTTCTTT

clone size: NA
D gene: NA
CDR3 length: 15
V gene: TRBV5-1
J gene: TRBJ1-1
CDR3 protein: CASSLDGRVELEAFF
CDR3 DNA: TGCGCCAGCAGCTTGGATGGCAGGGTCGAGCTTGAAGCTTTCTTT

clone size: NA
D gene: TRBD1
CDR3 length: 13
V gene: TRBV19
J gene: TRBJ2-1
CDR3 protein: CASRLGQANEQFF
CDR3 DNA: TGTGCCAGTAGGCTGGGACAGGCGAATGAGCAGTTCTTC

clone size: NA
D gene: NA
CDR3 length: 16
V gene: TRBV19
J gene: TRBJ1-1
CDR3 protein: CASSINGGRGNTEAFF
CDR3 DNA: TGTGCCAGTAGTATAAATGGTGGCAGGGGGAACACTGAAGCTTTCTTT

clone size: NA
D gene: NA
CDR3 length: 13
V gene: TRBV27
J gene: TRBJ2-6
CDR3 protein: CASSLSGANVLTF
CDR3 DNA: TGTGCCAGCAGTCTCTCTGGGGCCAACGTCCTGACTTTC

clone size: NA
D gene: NA
CDR3 length: 15
V gene: TRBV28
J gene: TRBJ2-3
CDR3 protein: CASSWGGTSTDTQYF
CDR3 DNA: TGTGCCAGCAGTTGGGGCGGGACCAGCACAGATACGCAGTATTTT

clone size: NA
D gene: TRBD2
CDR3 length: 16
V gene: TRBV28
J gene: TRBJ2-1
CDR3 protein: CASSSWTSGRANEQFF
CDR3 DNA: TGTGCCAGCAGTTCCTGGACTAGCGGGAGGGCCAATGAGCAGTTCTTC

clone size: NA
D gene: NA
CDR3 length: 11
V gene: TRBV20-1
J gene: TRBJ1-2
CDR3 protein: CSAPLRGGYTF
CDR3 DNA: TGCAGTGCCCCACTGCGCGGTGGCTACACCTTC

clone size: NA
D gene: TRBD2
CDR3 length: 19
V gene: TRBV7-2
J gene: TRBJ2-5
CDR3 protein: CASSLSGSGKAELQETQYF
CDR3 DNA: TGTGCCAGCAGCCTCTCCGGTAGCGGGAAAGCCGAACTACAAGAGACCCAGTACTTC

clone size: NA
D gene: TRBD2
CDR3 length: 15
V gene: TRBV19
J gene: TRBJ2-3
CDR3 protein: CASSSAGGPPDTQYF
CDR3 DNA: TGTGCCAGTAGTTCCGCGGGAGGGCCGCCAGATACGCAGTATTTT

clone size: NA
D gene: NA
CDR3 length: 12
V gene: TRBV2
J gene: TRBJ2-1
CDR3 protein: CASLVQDSEQFF
CDR3 DNA: TGTGCCAGCCTCGTACAGGACAGTGAGCAGTTCTTC

clone size: NA
D gene: NA
CDR3 length: 15
V gene: TRBV6-5
J gene: TRBJ2-5
CDR3 protein: CASTPLNAIRETQYF
CDR3 DNA: TGTGCCAGCACCCCCCTTAATGCGATCCGGGAGACCCAGTACTTC

clone size: NA
D gene: TRBD1
CDR3 length: 14
V gene: TRBV9
J gene: TRBJ1-3
CDR3 protein: CASSRQGSGNTIYF
CDR3 DNA: TGTGCCAGCAGCCGACAGGGCTCTGGAAACACCATATATTTT

clone size: NA
D gene: TRBD2
CDR3 length: 13
V gene: TRBV4-1
J gene: TRBJ2-1
CDR3 protein: CASSQKWTSGEVF
CDR3 DNA: TGCGCCAGCAGCCAAAAATGGACTAGCGGGGAAGTCTTC

clone size: NA
D gene: NA
CDR3 length: 14
V gene: TRBV23-1
J gene: TRBJ1-6
CDR3 protein: CASSQIEGDSPLHF
CDR3 DNA: TGCGCCAGCAGTCAAATCGAGGGGGATTCACCCCTCCACTTT

clone size: NA
D gene: TRBD2
CDR3 length: 16
V gene: TRBV5-1
J gene: TRBJ2-5
CDR3 protein: CASSTGLAGSGETQYF
CDR3 DNA: TGCGCCAGCAGCACAGGACTAGCGGGATCGGGGGAGACCCAGTACTTC

clone size: NA
D gene: NA
CDR3 length: 12
V gene: TRBV7-9
J gene: TRBJ1-1
CDR3 protein: CASRLGGAEAFF
CDR3 DNA: TGTGCCAGCAGGCTGGGAGGCGCTGAAGCTTTCTTT

clone size: NA
D gene: NA
CDR3 length: 16
V gene: TRBV3-1/TRBV3-2
J gene: TRBJ2-2
CDR3 protein: CASSQVSARNTGELFF
CDR3 DNA: TGTGCCAGCAGCCAAGTGTCAGCGAGGAACACCGGGGAGCTGTTTTTT

clone size: NA
D gene: NA
CDR3 length: 14
V gene: TRBV9
J gene: TRBJ2-1
CDR3 protein: CASSARVSYNEQFF
CDR3 DNA: TGTGCCAGCAGCGCCAGGGTCTCCTACAATGAGCAGTTCTTC

clone size: once
D gene: NA
CDR3 length: 13
V gene: TRBV18
J gene: TRBJ1-5
CDR3 protein: CASSPVVDQPQHF
CDR3 DNA: TGTGCCAGCTCACCGGTAGTCGATCAGCCCCAGCATTTT

clone size: once
D gene: TRBD1
CDR3 length: 15
V gene: TRBV19
J gene: TRBJ1-2
CDR3 protein: CASSIGTGGHYGYTF
CDR3 DNA: TGTGCCAGTAGTATTGGGACAGGGGGCCATTATGGCTACACCTTC

clone size: NA
D gene: NA
CDR3 length: 13
V gene: TRBV2
J gene: TRBJ1-1
CDR3 protein: CASGGGANTEAFF
CDR3 DNA: TGTGCCAGCGGGGGAGGCGCAAACACTGAAGCTTTCTTT

clone size: few
D gene: NA
CDR3 length: 15
V gene: TRBV28
J gene: TRBJ2-5
CDR3 protein: CASSPAGDTEETQYF
CDR3 DNA: TGTGCCAGCAGTCCGGCGGGGGACACCGAAGAGACCCAGTACTTC

clone size: once
D gene: TRBD2
CDR3 length: 14
V gene: TRBV28
J gene: TRBJ2-2
CDR3 protein: CASSWTSVTGELFF
CDR3 DNA: TGTGCCAGCAGCTGGACTAGCGTCACCGGGGAGCTGTTTTTT

clone size: NA
D gene: NA
CDR3 length: 13
V gene: TRBV18
J gene: TRBJ1-1
CDR3 protein: CASSPGPDTEAFF
CDR3 DNA: TGTGCCAGCTCACCAGGTCCGGACACTGAAGCTTTCTTT

clone size: NA
D gene: TRBD1
CDR3 length: 15
V gene: TRBV5-1
J gene: TRBJ1-1
CDR3 protein: CASSFQGGMNTEAFF
CDR3 DNA: TGCGCCAGCAGCTTCCAGGGGGGAATGAACACTGAAGCTTTCTTT

clone size: once
D gene: NA
CDR3 length: 14
V gene: TRBV5-1
J gene: TRBJ2-3
CDR3 protein: CASSFLAPTDTQYF
CDR3 DNA: TGCGCCAGCAGCTTTCTAGCGCCCACAGATACGCAGTATTTT

clone size: NA
D gene: NA
CDR3 length: 15
V gene: TRBV19
J gene: TRBJ1-5
CDR3 protein: CASSRQRQGNQPQHF
CDR3 DNA: TGTGCCAGTAGTCGTCAACGGCAGGGAAATCAGCCCCAGCATTTT

clone size: NA
D gene: TRBD2
CDR3 length: 16
V gene: TRBV5-4
J gene: TRBJ2-7
CDR3 protein: CATALSLAGEPYEQYF
CDR3 DNA: TGTGCCACCGCCCTTTCGCTAGCGGGAGAACCCTACGAGCAGTACTTC

clone size: NA
D gene: NA
CDR3 length: 16
V gene: TRBV27
J gene: TRBJ2-1
CDR3 protein: CASSQPYNSYYNEQFF
CDR3 DNA: TGTGCCAGCAGTCAACCGTACAATTCTTACTACAATGAGCAGTTCTTC

clone size: once
D gene: TRBD2
CDR3 length: 15
V gene: TRBV19
J gene: TRBJ2-2
CDR3 protein: CASQGLAGMTGELFF
CDR3 DNA: TGTGCCAGTCAGGGACTAGCGGGAATGACCGGGGAGCTGTTTTTT

clone size: NA
D gene: NA
CDR3 length: 15
V gene: TRBV19
J gene: TRBJ2-7
CDR3 protein: CASSIGQAVYYEQYF
CDR3 DNA: TGTGCCAGTAGTATAGGACAGGCGGTTTACTACGAGCAGTACTTC

clone size: NA
D gene: NA
CDR3 length: 13
V gene: TRBV19
J gene: TRBJ1-5
CDR3 protein: CASSRQHNQPQHF
CDR3 DNA: TGTGCCAGTAGTAGACAGCACAATCAGCCCCAGCATTTT

clone size: NA
D gene: NA
CDR3 length: 14
V gene: TRBV5-4
J gene: TRBJ1-1
CDR3 protein: CASSPNRVNTEAFF
CDR3 DNA: TGTGCCAGCAGCCCTAACAGGGTGAACACTGAAGCTTTCTTT

clone size: NA
D gene: NA
CDR3 length: 18
V gene: TRBV7-3
J gene: TRBJ1-5
CDR3 protein: CASSLNRWGRGSNQPQHF
CDR3 DNA: TGTGCCAGCAGCTTAAATCGTTGGGGCAGGGGAAGCAATCAGCCCCAGCATTTT

clone size: NA
D gene: TRBD1
CDR3 length: 17
V gene: TRBV7-9
J gene: TRBJ1-6
CDR3 protein: CASSLGQESSYNSPLHF
CDR3 DNA: TGTGCCAGCAGCTTGGGACAGGAAAGCTCCTATAATTCACCCCTCCACTTT

clone size: few
D gene: TRBD1
CDR3 length: 15
V gene: TRBV24-1
J gene: TRBJ1-4
CDR3 protein: CATSDRQGAGEKLFF
CDR3 DNA: TGTGCCACCAGTGACCGACAGGGGGCAGGGGAAAAACTGTTTTTT

clone size: NA
D gene: TRBD1
CDR3 length: 16
V gene: TRBV24-1
J gene: TRBJ1-2
CDR3 protein: CATSETTGGDSYGYTF
CDR3 DNA: TGTGCCACCAGTGAAACTACAGGGGGGGATTCCTATGGCTACACCTTC

clone size: NA
D gene: NA
CDR3 length: 17
V gene: TRBV27
J gene: TRBJ1-4
CDR3 protein: CASSGAPQARVMEKLFF
CDR3 DNA: TGTGCCAGCAGTGGAGCCCCACAGGCCCGCGTGATGGAAAAACTGTTTTTT

clone size: NA
D gene: TRBD1
CDR3 length: 13
V gene: TRBV30
J gene: TRBJ1-5
CDR3 protein: CAWTGQDHQPQHF
CDR3 DNA: TGTGCCTGGACGGGACAGGACCATCAGCCCCAGCATTTT

clone size: NA
D gene: NA
CDR3 length: 13
V gene: TRBV12-3/TRBV12-4
J gene: TRBJ1-1
CDR3 protein: CASSFRGQNEAFF
CDR3 DNA: TGTGCCAGCAGTTTTCGCGGACAGAATGAAGCTTTCTTT

clone size: NA
D gene: NA
CDR3 length: 15
V gene: TRBV19
J gene: TRBJ2-5
CDR3 protein: CASSIVATEQETQYF
CDR3 DNA: TGTGCCAGTAGTATAGTGGCCACAGAGCAAGAGACCCAGTACTTC

clone size: NA
D gene: TRBD1
CDR3 length: 12
V gene: TRBV7-2
J gene: TRBJ2-1
CDR3 protein: CASSRTGEGQFF
CDR3 DNA: TGTGCCAGCAGCCGGACAGGGGAGGGGCAGTTCTTC